A single sample is the source of the 8 T cell receptor beta chains below, sequenced in a study of CD8+ T cells in alopecia areata (dated by TCRdb to the late 2010s). Library preparation was by the immunoSEQ multiplex PCR assay. RNA was extracted from all samples and reverse transcribed into cDNA as template for TCR sequencing. TCRdb's version of the immuneACCESS table is confined to in-frame rearrangements and falls short of the full clone set. An unresolved V gene accounts for under half of the shortfall where checked; the remainder is of unknown origin. In this sample the table shows 120,000 or so clones, 47% of which occur a single time. The ten top clones hold about 11% of the sample. The sample consisted of NKG2D-low CD8+ T cells sorted from blood. This specimen's cell subset or site label, interpreted: sorted CD8+ NKG2D-low blood T cells. The receptors come from a human donor with alopecia areata.

A few counts support this clone. The chain recombines TRBV18 with TRBJ2-7; D not certain. CDR3 size: 13 residues. V shed 6 bases and J shed 3 bases, with 12 bases lying between them. CDR1 is KGHSH, CDR2 LQKENI, per germline. CDR3 in amino acids: CASSQGGYYEQYF. CDR3 nucleotides: TGTGCCAGCTCTCAAGGCGGATACTACGAGCAGTACTTC.

The chain couples TRBV11-2 to TRBJ2-7; D remains ambiguous. Trimming pared 2 bases from V and 0 bases from J, leaving 8 bases between. The CDR3 runs to 14 residues. Germline values: CDR1 SGHAT, CDR2 FQNNGV. CDR3 protein: CASSLHGYSYEQYF. In DNA, the CDR3 is TGTGCCAGCAGCTTACACGGGTACTCCTACGAGCAGTACTTC.

This clone was observed a handful of times. The chain couples TRBV29-1 to TRBJ1-1; TRBD1 is a possible D gene (6 bases). The V gene's germline CDR1 is SQVTM and CDR2 ANQGSEA. The CDR3 covers 13 residues. V was clipped by 7 bases and J by 0 bases, with 12 bases between them. The DNA for the CDR3 is TGCAGCGCAGAAGAGGGGGTGAACACTGAAGCTTTCTTT. The encoded protein is CSAEEGVNTEAFF.

This chain connects TRBV7-9 to TRBJ2-7; D is undetermined. The V end was cut by 5 bases, the J end by 3 bases, with 8 bases between. The length of the CDR3 is 12 residues. Germline CDR1 SEHNR, CDR2 FQNEAQ (reference sequence). The CDR3: CASSEDDYEQYF. In DNA, the CDR3 is TGTGCCAGCAGCGAGGACGACTACGAGCAGTACTTC.

The CDR3 protein is CSVASAYEQYF. The DNA of the CDR3 is TGCAGCGTTGCCAGTGCATACGAGCAGTACTTC. The rearrangement joins TRBV29-1 to TRBJ2-7, with unresolved D. CDR3 length: 11 amino acids. With 4 bases removed from V and 4 bases from J, the gap between germline ends came to 8 bases. Germline-derived CDR1 and CDR2 are SQVTM and ANQGSEA.

V and J are TRBV28 and TRBJ2-7; D remains unclear. From germline, CDR1 is MDHEN and CDR2 SYDVKM. V lost 11 bases to trimming and J lost 0 bases, with 17 bases between them. The CDR3 has 14 amino acids. Written as DNA, the CDR3 is TGTGCCTCCTACGGCTTATTGAGCTCCTACGAGCAGTACTTC. Translated: CASYGLLSSYEQYF.

The rearrangement links TRBV5-6 to TRBJ2-5; D gene unclear. Germline loops: CDR1 SGHDT, CDR2 YYEEEE. The V end was cut by 0 bases, the J end by 4 bases, with 4 bases between. This CDR3 has 12 residues. DNA of the CDR3: TGTGCCAGCAGCTTGGGGGCAGAGACCCAGTACTTC. Protein product: CASSLGAETQYF. The whole variable domain, remainder taken from reference TRBV5-6 and TRBJ2-5, is DAGVTQSPTHLIKTRGQQVTLRCSPKSGHDTVSWYQQALGQGPQFIFQYYEEEERQRGNFPDRFSGHQFPNYSSELNVNALLLGDSALYLCASSLGAETQYFGPGTRLLVL.

In regard to this clone: This same CDR3 is encoded by further DNA sequences in the sample. This chain joins TRBV30 and TRBJ2-1; D gene uncertain. V was clipped by 0 bases and J by 7 bases, with 4 bases between them. CDR3 length: 11 amino acids. The V gene's germline CDR1 is GTSNPN and CDR2 SVGIG (reference sequence). The CDR3 sequence: CAWSVVNEQFF. The CDR3 DNA sequence: TGTGCCTGGAGTGTAGTTAATGAGCAGTTCTTC.